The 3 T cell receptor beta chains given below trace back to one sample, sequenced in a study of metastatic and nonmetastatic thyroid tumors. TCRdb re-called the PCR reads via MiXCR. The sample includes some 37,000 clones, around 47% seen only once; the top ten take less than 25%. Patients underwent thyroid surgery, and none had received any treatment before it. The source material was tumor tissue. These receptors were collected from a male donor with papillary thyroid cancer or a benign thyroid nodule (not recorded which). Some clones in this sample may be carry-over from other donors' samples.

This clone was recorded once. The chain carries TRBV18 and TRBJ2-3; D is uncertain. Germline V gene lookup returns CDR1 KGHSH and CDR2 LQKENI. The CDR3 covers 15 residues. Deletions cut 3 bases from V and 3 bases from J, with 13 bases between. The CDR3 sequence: CASSPLLMKTDTQYF. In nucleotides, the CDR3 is TGTGCCAGCTCACCCCTCCTAATGAAGACAGATACGCAGTATTTT.

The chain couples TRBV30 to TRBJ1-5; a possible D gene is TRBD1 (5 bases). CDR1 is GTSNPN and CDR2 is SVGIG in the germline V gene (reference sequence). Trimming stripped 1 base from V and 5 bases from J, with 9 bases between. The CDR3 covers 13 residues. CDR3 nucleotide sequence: TGTGCCTGGAGTGAACAGGTTGATCAGCCCCAGCATTTT. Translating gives CAWSEQVDQPQHF.

CDR3 protein: CSAKDYLSSYNEQFF. CDR3 DNA sequence: TGCAGTGCGAAGGACTACCTAAGCTCCTACAATGAGCAGTTCTTC. The V and J genes are TRBV20-1 and TRBJ2-1; tentatively, D is TRBD2 (6 bases). V lost 6 bases, J lost 0 bases, and 15 bases lay in between. This CDR3 contains 15 residues. In germline, CDR1 is DFQATT, CDR2 SNEGSKA (reference sequence).